These 5 T cell receptor beta chains share one sample of origin, sequenced in a study of blood T cell repertoires in COVID-19. Using immunoSEQ multiplex PCR, the repertoire was profiled, and TCRdb retains in-frame clones only, with some absent. The sample carries 150,000 or so clones, around 90% recorded once. Specimen: peripheral blood. The receptors here all came from a human donor in a cohort sampled during active COVID-19.

This clone was counted between two and nine times. V and J are TRBV9 and TRBJ1-2; perhaps TRBD1 as D (6 bases). The CDR3 consists of 13 residues. V lost 3 bases and J 8 bases, leaving 14 bases between the germline ends. CDR1 SGDLS and CDR2 YYNGEE come from the germline V gene. The CDR3 reads CASSEPAGEGYTF. CDR3 in DNA: TGTGCCAGCAGCGAGCCGGCAGGGGAAGGCTACACCTTC.

The chain is built from TRBV7-2 and TRBJ1-6; TRBD1 agrees at 9 bases. Per the germline V gene, CDR1 is SGHTA and CDR2 is FQGNSA. CDR3 length: 13 amino acids. Trimming cost V 10 bases and J 11 bases; bases outside gene matches: 9. This CDR3 reads CATHRDRATPLHF. DNA of the CDR3: TGTGCCACCCACCGGGACAGGGCTACACCCCTCCACTTT.

The chain joins TRBV11-3 to TRBJ2-1; the match to TRBD2 covers 13 bases. This CDR3 spans 15 amino acids. Trimming cost V 5 bases and J 13 bases; bases outside gene matches: 11. Germline CDR1 is SGHNT and CDR2 is YENEEA. CDR3 sequence: CASSPRTSGSPGQFF. The CDR3 DNA reads TGTGCCAGCAGCCCCCGGACTAGCGGGAGTCCTGGACAGTTCTTC.

The chain is built from TRBV25-1 and TRBJ1-6; D is possibly TRBD1 (5 bases). The V gene's germline CDR1 is MGHDK and CDR2 SYGVNS. V dropped 5 bases and J dropped 10 bases, with 12 bases sitting between them. CDR3 length: 13 amino acids. The CDR3 coding sequence is TGTGCCAGCAGTCAGGGTACCGGGTCACCCCTCCACTTT. Encoded protein: CASSQGTGSPLHF.

The chain recombines TRBV12-3 or TRBV12-4 with TRBJ2-5; tentative D call: TRBD2 (5 bases). The CDR3 contains 13 residues. V was shortened by 7 bases and J by 1 base, with 10 bases between the two germline ends. CDR3 nucleotides: TGTGCCAGCAAGTCAACTAGCCAAGAGACCCAGTACTTC. Residues: CASKSTSQETQYF.